Below, one TCR beta chain is given with its context. What it recognizes is unknown. The authors ran the immunoSEQ assay, v3.0, at survey level. Measured with immunoSEQ multiplex PCR; TCRdb has only the in-frame clones, and not every one. The sample has 20,000 to 25,000 clones, roughly 84% seen once. This entry belongs to a study of long-term antiretroviral therapy in people with HIV. Study details: When the earliest samples were collected, ART was typically delayed until CD4 counts fell.

The germline gives CDR1 SEHNR, CDR2 FQNEAQ (reference sequence). The V gene lost 2 bases and the J gene lost 1 base, with 3 bases spanning the gap. The CDR3 spans 12 residues. A minimum of one pre-ART and two post-ART PBMC samples existed for each donor. Study results and limitations: HIV repertoires showed narrower CDR3 length ranges than controls. Clones that expanded before ART (that is, prior to treatment) dominated the repertoire at all time points.

The chain links TRBV7-9 to TRBJ2-7, with D unclear. The clonotype comes from a man between 18 and 29 years old with HIV. The sample consisted of unsorted PBMCs, taken 0.2 years before starting antiretroviral therapy. This chain's CDR3 is CASSLSSYEQYF. The DNA of the CDR3 is TGTGCCAGCAGCTTATCATCCTACGAGCAGTACTTC.